Given below is one T cell receptor beta chain in context. Its antigen is unknown. The entry originates in a study of T-cell memory formation after mild COVID-19. TCRdb redid the calling of the 5' RACE reads with MiXCR, one entry per CDR3 protein. The table shows approximately 170,000 distinct CDR3 sequences, with roughly 13% occurring only once. General study results and limits: Prior to infection, memory already included some responding clones, suggesting cross-reactive memory joined.

Input material: PBMCs or a T cell subset sorted from them (not recorded which). This clonotype was sampled from a man in his late teens or twenties who had mild COVID-19 (a few samples of this study predate the infection). Cell type and time point are not known.

For the CDR3, the DNA is TGCGCCAGCAGCTTGGCCACGGCTGCCACTAGAGAAGAGCAGTACTTC. Translating it yields CASSLATAATREEQYF. The genes are TRBV5-1 and TRBJ2-7; D might be TRBD2 (5 bases). This CDR3 spans 16 amino acids. Trimming shortened V by 0 bases and J by 7 bases, and 20 bases separated the two germline ends. Germline CDR1 and CDR2: SGHRS and YFSETQ.